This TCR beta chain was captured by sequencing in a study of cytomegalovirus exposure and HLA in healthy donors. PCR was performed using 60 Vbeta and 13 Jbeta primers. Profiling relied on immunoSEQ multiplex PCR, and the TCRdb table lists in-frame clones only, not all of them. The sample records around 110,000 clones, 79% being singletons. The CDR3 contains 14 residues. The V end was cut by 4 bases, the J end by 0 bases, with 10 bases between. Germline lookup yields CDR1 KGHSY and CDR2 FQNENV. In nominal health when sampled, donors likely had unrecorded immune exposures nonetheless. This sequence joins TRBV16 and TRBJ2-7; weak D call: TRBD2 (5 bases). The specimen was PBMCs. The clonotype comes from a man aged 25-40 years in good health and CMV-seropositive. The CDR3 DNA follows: TGTGCCAGCAGCCTCGGACTTGTCTCCTACGAGCAGTACTTC. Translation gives CASSLGLVSYEQYF.